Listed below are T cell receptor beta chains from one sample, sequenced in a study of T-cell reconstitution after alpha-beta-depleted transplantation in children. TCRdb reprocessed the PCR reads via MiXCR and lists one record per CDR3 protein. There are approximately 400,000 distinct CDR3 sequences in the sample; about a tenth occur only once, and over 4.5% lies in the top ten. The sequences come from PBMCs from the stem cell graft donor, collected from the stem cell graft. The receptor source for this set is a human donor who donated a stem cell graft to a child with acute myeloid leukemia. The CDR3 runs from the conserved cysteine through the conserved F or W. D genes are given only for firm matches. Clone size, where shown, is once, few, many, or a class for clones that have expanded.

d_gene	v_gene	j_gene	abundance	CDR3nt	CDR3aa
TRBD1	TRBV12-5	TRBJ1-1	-	TGTGCTAGTGGTATCCAGGGGGCTGGCACTGAAGCTTTCTTT	CASGIQGAGTEAFF
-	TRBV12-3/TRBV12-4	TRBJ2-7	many	TGTGCCAGCAGTTTGGGGTTGCGCGACGAGCAGTACTTC	CASSLGLRDEQYF
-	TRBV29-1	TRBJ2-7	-	TGCAGCGTTAGAAGGGGACAAGCCTACGAGCAGTACTTC	CSVRRGQAYEQYF
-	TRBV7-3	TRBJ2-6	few	TGTGCCAGCAGCTTAACGGGGACTCCCGTAGGCGGGATACTCTCTGGGGCCAACGTCCTGACTTTC	CASSLTGTPVGGILSGANVLTF
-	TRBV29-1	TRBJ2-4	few	TGCAGCGTTGTAGCTAACATTCAGTACTTC	CSVVANIQYF
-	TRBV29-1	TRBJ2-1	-	TGCAGCGCAGGGCGGAGGGAGGAGTCCTACAATGAGCAGTTCTTC	CSAGRREESYNEQFF
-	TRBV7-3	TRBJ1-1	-	TGTGCCAGCAGCCATAACTCGAACACTGAAGCTTTCTTT	CASSHNSNTEAFF
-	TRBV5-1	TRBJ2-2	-	TGCGCCAGCAGCTCTACAGGTTCAGCGAACACCGGGGAGCTGTTTTTT	CASSSTGSANTGELFF
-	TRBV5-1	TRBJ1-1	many	TGCGCCAGCAGCTTGGGGTTTTTTATGAACACTGAAGCTTTCTTT	CASSLGFFMNTEAFF
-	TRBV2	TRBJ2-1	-	TGTGCCAGCAGGGCCACGGTGGGCTCCTACAATGAGCAGTTCTTC	CASRATVGSYNEQFF
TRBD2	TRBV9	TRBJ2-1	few	TGTGCCAGCAGCGTAGTAGGGTCTACCCTAGCGGGAGCCCACAATGAGCAGTTCTTC	CASSVVGSTLAGAHNEQFF
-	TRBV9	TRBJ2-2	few	TGTGCCAGCAGCGCTCTACCGGGCGTAACCGGGGAGCTGTTTTTT	CASSALPGVTGELFF
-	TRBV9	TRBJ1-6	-	TGTGCCAGCAGCGCTTGGGACTCTAATTCACCCCTCCACTTT	CASSAWDSNSPLHF